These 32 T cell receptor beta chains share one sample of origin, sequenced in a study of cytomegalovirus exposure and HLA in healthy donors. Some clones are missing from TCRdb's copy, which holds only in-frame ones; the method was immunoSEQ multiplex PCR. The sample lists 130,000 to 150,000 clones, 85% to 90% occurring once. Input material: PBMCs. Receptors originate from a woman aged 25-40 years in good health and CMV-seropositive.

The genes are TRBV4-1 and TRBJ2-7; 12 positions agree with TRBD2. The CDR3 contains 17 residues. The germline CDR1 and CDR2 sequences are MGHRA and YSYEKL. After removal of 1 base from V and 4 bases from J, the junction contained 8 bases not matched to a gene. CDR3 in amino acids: CASSQVLAGGPSYEQYF. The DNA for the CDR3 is TGCGCCAGCAGCCAAGTCCTAGCGGGAGGGCCCTCTTACGAGCAGTACTTC.

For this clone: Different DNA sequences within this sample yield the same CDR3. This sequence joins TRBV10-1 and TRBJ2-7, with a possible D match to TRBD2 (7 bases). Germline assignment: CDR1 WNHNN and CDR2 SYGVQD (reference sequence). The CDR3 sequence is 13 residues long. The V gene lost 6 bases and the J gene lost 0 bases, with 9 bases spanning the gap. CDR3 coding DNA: TGCGCCAGCAGCGGGGGGCCCTCCTACGAGCAGTACTTC. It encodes CASSGGPSYEQYF.

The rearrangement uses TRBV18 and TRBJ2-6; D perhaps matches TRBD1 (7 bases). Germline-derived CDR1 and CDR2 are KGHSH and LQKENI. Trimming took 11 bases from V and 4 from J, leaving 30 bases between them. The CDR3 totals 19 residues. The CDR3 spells CAPPTEWGDSLGGANVLTF. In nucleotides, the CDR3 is TGTGCCCCGCCGACCGAATGGGGGGACAGTCTTGGGGGGGCCAACGTCCTGACTTTC.

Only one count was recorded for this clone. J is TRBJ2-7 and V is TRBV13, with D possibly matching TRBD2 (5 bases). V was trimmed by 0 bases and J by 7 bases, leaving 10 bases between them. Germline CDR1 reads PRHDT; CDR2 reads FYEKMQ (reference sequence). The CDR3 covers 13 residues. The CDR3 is CASSLGLSGEQYF. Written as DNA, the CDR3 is TGTGCCAGCAGCTTAGGATTGTCGGGAGAGCAGTACTTC. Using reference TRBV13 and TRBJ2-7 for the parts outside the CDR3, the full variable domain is AAGVIQSPRHLIKEKRETATLKCYPIPRHDTVYWYQQGPGQDPQFLISFYEKMQSDKGSIPDRFSAQQFSDYHSELNMSSLELGDSALYFCASSLGLSGEQYFGPGTRLTVT.

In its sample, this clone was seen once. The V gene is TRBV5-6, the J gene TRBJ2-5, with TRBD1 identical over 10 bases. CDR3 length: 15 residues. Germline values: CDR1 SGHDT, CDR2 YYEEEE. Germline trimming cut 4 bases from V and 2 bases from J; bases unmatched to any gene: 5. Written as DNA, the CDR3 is TGTGCCAGCAGCCTGGGACAGGGGTTGCAAGAGACCCAGTACTTC. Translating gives CASSLGQGLQETQYF.

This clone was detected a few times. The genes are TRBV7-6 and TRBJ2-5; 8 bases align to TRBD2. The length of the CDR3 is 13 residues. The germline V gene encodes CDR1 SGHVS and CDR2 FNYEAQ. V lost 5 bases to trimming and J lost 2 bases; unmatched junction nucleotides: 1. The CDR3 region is CASSRGRQETQYF. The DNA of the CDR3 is TGTGCCAGCAGCCGCGGGAGGCAAGAGACCCAGTACTTC.

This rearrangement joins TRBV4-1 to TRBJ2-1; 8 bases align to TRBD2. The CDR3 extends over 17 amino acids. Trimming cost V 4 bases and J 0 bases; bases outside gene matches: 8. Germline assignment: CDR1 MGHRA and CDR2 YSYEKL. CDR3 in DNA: TGCGCCAGCAGCCGGAAGACTAGCGTTCGCTCCTACAATGAGCAGTTCTTC. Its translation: CASSRKTSVRSYNEQFF.

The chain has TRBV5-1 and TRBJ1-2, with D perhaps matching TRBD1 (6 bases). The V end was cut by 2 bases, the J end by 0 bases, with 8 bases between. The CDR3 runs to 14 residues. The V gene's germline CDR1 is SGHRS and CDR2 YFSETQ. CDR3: CASSLGTPNYGYTF. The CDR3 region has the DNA TGCGCCAGCAGCTTAGGGACACCTAACTATGGCTACACCTTC.

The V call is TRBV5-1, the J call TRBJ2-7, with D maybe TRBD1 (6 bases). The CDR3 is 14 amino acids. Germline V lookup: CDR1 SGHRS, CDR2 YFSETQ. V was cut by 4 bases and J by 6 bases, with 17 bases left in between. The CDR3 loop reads CASSPYRVALEQYF. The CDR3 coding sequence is TGCGCCAGCAGCCCATACAGGGTAGCCCTCGAGCAGTACTTC. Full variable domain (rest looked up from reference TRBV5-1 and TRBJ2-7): KAGVTQTPRYLIKTRGQQVTLSCSPISGHRSVSWYQQTPGQGLQFLFEYFSETQRNKGNFPGRFSGRQFSNSRSEMNVSTLELGDSALYLCASSPYRVALEQYFGPGTRLTVT.

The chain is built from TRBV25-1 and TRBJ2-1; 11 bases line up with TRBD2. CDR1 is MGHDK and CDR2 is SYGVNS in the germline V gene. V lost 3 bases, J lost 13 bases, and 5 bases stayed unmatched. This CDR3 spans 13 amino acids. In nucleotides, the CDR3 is TGTGCCAGCAGTGATTCTAGCGGGAGGAGCCAGTTCTTC. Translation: CASSDSSGRSQFF.

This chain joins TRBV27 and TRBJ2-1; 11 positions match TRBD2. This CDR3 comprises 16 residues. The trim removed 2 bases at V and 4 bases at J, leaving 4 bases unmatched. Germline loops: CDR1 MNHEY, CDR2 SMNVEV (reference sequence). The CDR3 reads CASSLLGTSGYNEQFF. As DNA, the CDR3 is TGTGCCAGCAGTTTACTCGGGACTAGCGGTTACAATGAGCAGTTCTTC.

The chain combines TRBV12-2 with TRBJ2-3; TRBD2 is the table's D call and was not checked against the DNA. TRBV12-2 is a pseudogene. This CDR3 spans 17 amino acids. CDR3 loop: CASRPSSGGVSTDTQYF. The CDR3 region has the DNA TGTGCAAGTCGCCCATCTAGCGGGGGGGTTAGCACAGATACGCAGTATTTT.

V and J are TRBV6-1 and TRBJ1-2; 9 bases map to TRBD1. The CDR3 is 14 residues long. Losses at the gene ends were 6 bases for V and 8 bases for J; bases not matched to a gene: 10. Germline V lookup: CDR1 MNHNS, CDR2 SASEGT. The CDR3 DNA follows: TGTGCCAGCAGCCAGGGCCGACAGGGGGGAGGCTACACCTTC. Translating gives CASSQGRQGGGYTF.

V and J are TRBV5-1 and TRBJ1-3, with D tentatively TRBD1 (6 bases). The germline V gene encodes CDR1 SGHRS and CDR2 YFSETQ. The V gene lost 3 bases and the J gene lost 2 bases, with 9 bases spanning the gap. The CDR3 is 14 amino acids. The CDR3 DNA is TGCGCCAGCAGCTCACAGGGAACTGGAAACACCATATATTTT. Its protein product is CASSSQGTGNTIYF.

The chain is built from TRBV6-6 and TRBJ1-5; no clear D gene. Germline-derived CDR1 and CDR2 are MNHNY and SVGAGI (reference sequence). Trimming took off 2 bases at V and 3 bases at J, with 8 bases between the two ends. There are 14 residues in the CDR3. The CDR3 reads CASSYGPNNQPQHF. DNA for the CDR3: TGTGCCAGCAGTTACGGGCCCAACAATCAGCCCCAGCATTTT.

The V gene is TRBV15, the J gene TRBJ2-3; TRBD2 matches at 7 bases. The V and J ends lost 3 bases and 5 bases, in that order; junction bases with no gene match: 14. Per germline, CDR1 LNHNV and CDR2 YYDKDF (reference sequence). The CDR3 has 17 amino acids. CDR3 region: CATSSDNSGLGLDTQYF. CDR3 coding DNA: TGTGCCACCAGCAGTGACAATAGCGGGTTAGGCCTAGATACGCAGTATTTT.

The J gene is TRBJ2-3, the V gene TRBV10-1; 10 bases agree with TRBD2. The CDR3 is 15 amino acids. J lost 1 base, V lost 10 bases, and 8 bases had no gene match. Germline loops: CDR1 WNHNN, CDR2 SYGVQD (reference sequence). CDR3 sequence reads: CAKLPGLACTDTQYF. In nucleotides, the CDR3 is TGCGCCAAACTACCGGGACTAGCGTGCACAGATACGCAGTATTTT.

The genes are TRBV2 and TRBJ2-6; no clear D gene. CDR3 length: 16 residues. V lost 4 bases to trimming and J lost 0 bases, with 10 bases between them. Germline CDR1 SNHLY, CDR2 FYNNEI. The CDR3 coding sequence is TGTGCCAGCAGTGCTCTGGAGACCTCTGGGGCCAACGTCCTGACTTTC. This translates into CASSALETSGANVLTF.

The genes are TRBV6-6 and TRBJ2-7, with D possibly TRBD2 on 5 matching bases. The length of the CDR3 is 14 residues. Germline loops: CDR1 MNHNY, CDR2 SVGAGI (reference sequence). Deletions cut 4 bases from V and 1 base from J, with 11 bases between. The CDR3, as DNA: TGTGCCAGCAGTTCCTTGACGGGATCCTACGAGCAGTACTTC. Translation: CASSSLTGSYEQYF.

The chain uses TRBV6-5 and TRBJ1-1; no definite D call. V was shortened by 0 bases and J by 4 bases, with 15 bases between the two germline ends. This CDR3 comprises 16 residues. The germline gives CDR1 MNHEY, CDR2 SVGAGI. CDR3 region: CASSYSTEVFGTEAFF. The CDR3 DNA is TGTGCCAGCAGTTACTCCACGGAGGTGTTCGGCACTGAAGCTTTCTTT.

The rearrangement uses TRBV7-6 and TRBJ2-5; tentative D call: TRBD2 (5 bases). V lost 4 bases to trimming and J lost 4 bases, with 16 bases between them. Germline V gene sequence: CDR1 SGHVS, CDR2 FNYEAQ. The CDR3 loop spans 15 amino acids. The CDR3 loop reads CASSSAGNPAETQYF. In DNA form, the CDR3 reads TGTGCCAGCAGCTCCGCCGGGAATCCCGCAGAGACCCAGTACTTC.

The CDR3, as DNA: TGCGCCAGCAGCCAAGGGGGCAGGGGGCCTGACGGGGAGCTGTTTTTT. This sequence encodes CASSQGGRGPDGELFF. The V call is TRBV4-1, the J call TRBJ2-2; 8 bases are a match to TRBD1. Germline V gene data show CDR1 as MGHRA and CDR2 as YSYEKL. Trimming removed 1 base from V and 7 bases from J; junction bases left unmatched: 8. This CDR3 contains 16 residues.

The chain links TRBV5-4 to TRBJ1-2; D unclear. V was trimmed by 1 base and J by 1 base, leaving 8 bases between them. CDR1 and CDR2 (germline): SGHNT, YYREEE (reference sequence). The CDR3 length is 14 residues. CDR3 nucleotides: TGTGCCAGCAGCTTGTACCGGTATAACTATGGCTACACCTTC. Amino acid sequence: CASSLYRYNYGYTF.

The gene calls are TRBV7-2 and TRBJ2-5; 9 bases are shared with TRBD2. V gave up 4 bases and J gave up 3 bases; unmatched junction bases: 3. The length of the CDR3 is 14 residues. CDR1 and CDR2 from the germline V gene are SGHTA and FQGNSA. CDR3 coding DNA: TGTGCCAGCAGCTACCAGCGGGGGGAAGAGACCCAGTACTTC. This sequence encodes CASSYQRGEETQYF.

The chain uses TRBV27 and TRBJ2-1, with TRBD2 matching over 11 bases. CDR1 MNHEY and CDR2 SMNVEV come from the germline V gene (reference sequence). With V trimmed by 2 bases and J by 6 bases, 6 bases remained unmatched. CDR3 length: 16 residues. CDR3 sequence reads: CASSLVFLAGGNEQFF. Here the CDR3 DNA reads TGTGCCAGCAGTTTAGTTTTCCTAGCGGGAGGCAATGAGCAGTTCTTC.

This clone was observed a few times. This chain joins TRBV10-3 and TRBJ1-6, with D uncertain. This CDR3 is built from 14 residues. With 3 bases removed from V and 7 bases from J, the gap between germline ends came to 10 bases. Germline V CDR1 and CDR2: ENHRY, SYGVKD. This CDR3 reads CAISESWENSPLHF. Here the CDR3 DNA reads TGTGCCATCAGTGAAAGCTGGGAGAATTCACCCCTCCACTTT.

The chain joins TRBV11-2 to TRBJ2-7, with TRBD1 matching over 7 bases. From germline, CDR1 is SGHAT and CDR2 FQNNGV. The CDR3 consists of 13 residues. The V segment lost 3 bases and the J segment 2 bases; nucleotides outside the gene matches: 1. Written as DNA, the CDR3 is TGTGCCAGCAGCTTCGGGACAGCCTACGAGCAGTACTTC. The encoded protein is CASSFGTAYEQYF.

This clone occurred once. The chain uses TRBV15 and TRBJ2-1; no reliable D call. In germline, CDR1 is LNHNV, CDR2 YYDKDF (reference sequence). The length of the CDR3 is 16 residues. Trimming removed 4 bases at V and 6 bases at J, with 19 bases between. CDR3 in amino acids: CATSIFRHVRTNEQFF. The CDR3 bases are TGTGCCACCAGCATTTTCAGACACGTCAGAACCAATGAGCAGTTCTTC.

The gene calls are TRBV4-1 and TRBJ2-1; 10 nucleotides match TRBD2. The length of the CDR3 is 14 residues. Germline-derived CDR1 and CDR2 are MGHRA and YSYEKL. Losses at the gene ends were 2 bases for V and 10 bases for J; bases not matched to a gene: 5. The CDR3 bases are TGCGCCAGCAGCCAACAGGGACTAGCGACGGAGCAGTTCTTC. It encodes CASSQQGLATEQFF.

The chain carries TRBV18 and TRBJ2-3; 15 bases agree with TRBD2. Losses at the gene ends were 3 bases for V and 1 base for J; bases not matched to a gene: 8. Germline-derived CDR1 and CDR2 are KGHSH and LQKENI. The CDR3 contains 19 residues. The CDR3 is CASSPDPGLAGGGTDTQYF. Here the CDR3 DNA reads TGTGCCAGCTCACCGGACCCGGGACTAGCGGGAGGAGGCACAGATACGCAGTATTTT.

The CDR3 nucleotides read TGTGCCAGTAGTTCGAGGGGCGGGGTTGCCGGGGAGCTGTTTTTT. Amino acid sequence: CASSSRGGVAGELFF. The chain couples TRBV19 to TRBJ2-2; possible D gene TRBD2, 6 bases. Trimming took off 5 bases at V and 6 bases at J, with 16 bases between the two ends. There are 15 residues in the CDR3. Germline assignment: CDR1 LNHDA and CDR2 SQIVND (reference sequence).

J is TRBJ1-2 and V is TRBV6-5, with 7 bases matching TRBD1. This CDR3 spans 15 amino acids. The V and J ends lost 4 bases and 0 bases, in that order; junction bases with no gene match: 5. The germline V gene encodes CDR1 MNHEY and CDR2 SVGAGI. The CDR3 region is CASSSTGDTNYGYTF. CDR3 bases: TGTGCCAGCAGTTCAACAGGGGACACTAACTATGGCTACACCTTC.